This is a list of T cell receptor beta chains from one sample in a study of cytomegalovirus exposure and HLA in healthy donors. TCRdb keeps only in-frame clones here, not all; method: immunoSEQ multiplex PCR. The sample has approximately 100,000 clones; roughly 10% are singletons. Sequenced material: PBMCs. The receptors shown here come from a man aged 50 or older in good health and CMV-seropositive. The CDR3 runs from the conserved cysteine through the conserved F or W. D genes are given only for firm matches. A row's size may be missing; if present it is once, few, many or a size class.

V	D	J	size	DNA	CDR3
TRBV10-3	-	TRBJ1-5	-	TGTGCCATCAGTGAGCCCGATCCCCGGGCGGGAGGGTGGTCTCCCCAGCATTTT	CAISEPDPRAGGWSPQHF
TRBV5-1	-	TRBJ2-4	-	TGCGCCAGCAGCCCCGACAGAAACATTCAGTACTTC	CASSPDRNIQYF
TRBV28	-	TRBJ2-3	few	TGTGCCAGCAGTCCGCAAGGGGGCACAGATACGCAGTATTTT	CASSPQGGTDTQYF
TRBV29-1	-	TRBJ2-1	-	TGCAGCGTTGAAGACTCTTCCCTGAGATCCTACAATGAGCAGTTCTTC	CSVEDSSLRSYNEQFF
TRBV2	-	TRBJ2-1	few	TGTGCCAGCAGTGAATTGGGGGCCTCTCAGTTCTTC	CASSELGASQFF
TRBV6-5	-	TRBJ1-1	-	TGTGCCACCACGACAGGTTTGAACACTGAAGCTTTCTTT	CATTTGLNTEAFF
TRBV29-1	TRBD1	TRBJ2-7	-	TGCAGCGTTGAATGGCAGGGGGCGGGGGAGCAGTACTTC	CSVEWQGAGEQYF
TRBV28	-	TRBJ1-2	-	TGTGCCAGCAGTTTTACTCACCCAGGGCAGACAGCTAACTATGGCTACACCTTC	CASSFTHPGQTANYGYTF
TRBV19	TRBD2	TRBJ2-1	few	TGTGCCAGTAGTATGGGGCTAGCGGGAGCTGGTGAGCAGTTCTTC	CASSMGLAGAGEQFF
TRBV4-2	-	TRBJ2-2	many	TGTGCCAGCATGACAAGCACAGGGGGGGAGAACACCGGGGAGCTGTTTTTT	CASMTSTGGENTGELFF
TRBV7-9	-	TRBJ2-3	few	TGTGCCACTAAAGGGGTGGGCACAGATACGCAGTATTTT	CATKGVGTDTQYF
TRBV7-2	-	TRBJ1-1	few	TGTGCCAGCAGATTAAGAGGGGGGGCTATGAACACTGAAGCTTTCTTT	CASRLRGGAMNTEAFF
TRBV5-4	TRBD1	TRBJ1-5	many	TGTGCCAGCAGCTCGGGACAGGGTGGGGATCAGCCCCAGCATTTT	CASSSGQGGDQPQHF
TRBV27	-	TRBJ2-7	-	TGTGCCAGCAGTTTAGCGGGGTCCTACGAGCAGTACTTC	CASSLAGSYEQYF